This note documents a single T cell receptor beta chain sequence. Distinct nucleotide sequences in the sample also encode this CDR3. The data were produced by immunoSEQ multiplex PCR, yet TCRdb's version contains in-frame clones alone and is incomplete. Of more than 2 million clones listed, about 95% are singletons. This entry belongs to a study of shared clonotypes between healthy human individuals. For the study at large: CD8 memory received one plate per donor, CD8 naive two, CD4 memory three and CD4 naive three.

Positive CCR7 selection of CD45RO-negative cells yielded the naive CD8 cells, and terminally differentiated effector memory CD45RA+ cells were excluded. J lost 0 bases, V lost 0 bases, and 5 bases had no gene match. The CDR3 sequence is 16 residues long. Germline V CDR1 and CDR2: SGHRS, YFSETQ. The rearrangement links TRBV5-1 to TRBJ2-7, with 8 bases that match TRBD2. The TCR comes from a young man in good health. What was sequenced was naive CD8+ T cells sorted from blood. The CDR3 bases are TGCGCCAGCAGCTTGGGGTTAGCGGGAACCTCCTACGAGCAGTACTTC. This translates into CASSLGLAGTSYEQYF.